These 6 T cell receptor beta chains came from one sample sequenced in a study of glioma-infiltrating T cells. Using RNA template, CDR3s of TCR alpha and beta were amplified with iRepertoire arm-PCR. TCRdb itself ran the multiplex PCR reads through MiXCR, one entry per CDR3 protein. Counted here are some 160,000 distinct CDR3 sequences, roughly two fifths occurring once; the ten biggest clones make up roughly 5.2%. Material for sequencing was glioma tissue, nonneoplastic brain tissue, or PBMCs (not recorded which). All receptors derive from a human donor with low-grade glioma or glioblastoma, undergoing nonglioma brain surgery, or in good health (not recorded which).

The chain is built from TRBV28 and TRBJ1-4, with D perhaps TRBD1 (6 bases). CDR3 length: 16 residues. The V gene lost 6 bases and the J gene lost 7 bases, with 21 bases spanning the gap. In germline, CDR1 is MDHEN, CDR2 SYDVKM. The CDR3 DNA reads TGTGCCAGCAGCCCCCGGGGGGGCAGGGTGGGTGAAAAACTGTTTTTT. The encoded protein is CASSPRGGRVGEKLFF.

The chain's CDR3 is CASSRTSGRALYNEQFF. CDR3 nucleotides: TGTGCCAGCAGTAGGACTAGCGGGAGGGCCCTTTACAATGAGCAGTTCTTC. The chain is built from TRBV27 and TRBJ2-1, with 15 bases fitting TRBD2. The CDR3 has 17 amino acids. The V and J ends lost 5 bases and 4 bases, in that order; junction bases with no gene match: 6. Germline values: CDR1 MNHEY, CDR2 SMNVEV (reference sequence).

This clonotype was seen at least ten times. The genes are TRBV2 and TRBJ2-3, with TRBD2 identical over 8 bases. Germline V gene lookup returns CDR1 SNHLY and CDR2 FYNNEI. The CDR3 spans 16 residues. J lost 2 bases, V lost 1 base, and 5 bases had no gene match. This CDR3 reads CASSEVAGGSTDTQYF. The CDR3 bases are TGTGCCAGCAGTGAAGTCGCGGGAGGATCCACAGATACGCAGTATTTT.

This clonotype was counted between two and nine times. Here the CDR3 DNA reads TGTGCCAGTAGTGGGTCAGGAGGCAAAAACATTCAGTACTTC. It translates to CASSGSGGKNIQYF. The chain carries TRBV19 and TRBJ2-4; D might be TRBD2 (5 bases). Germline CDR1 reads LNHDA; CDR2 reads SQIVND (reference sequence). The V end lost 5 bases, the J end lost 3 bases, and 11 bases lay between the germline ends. The CDR3 is 14 amino acids.

This clonotype was seen at least ten times. The chain recombines TRBV28 with TRBJ1-5; unclear D gene. Germline V CDR1 and CDR2: MDHEN, SYDVKM. CDR3 length: 12 amino acids. V gave up 3 bases and J gave up 4 bases, with 4 bases separating them. CDR3 loop: CASSFPNQPQHF. The CDR3 region has the DNA TGTGCCAGCAGTTTCCCAAATCAGCCCCAGCATTTT.

This clonotype was detected ten times or more. This chain links TRBV6-1 with TRBJ2-7; D gene ambiguous. Trimming shortened V by 7 bases and J by 3 bases, and 13 bases separated the two germline ends. The CDR3 has 13 residues. Germline V gives CDR1 MNHNS, CDR2 SASEGT. DNA for the CDR3: TGTGCCAGCAACCGAAAGGAAGACTACGAGCAGTACTTC. Protein: CASNRKEDYEQYF.